A selection of T cell receptor beta chains follows, all from one sample in a study of Ad26.COV2.S vaccination and SARS-CoV-2 variants. Assay: immunoSEQ multiplex PCR; the TCRdb copy retains only in-frame clones and omits some. The sample shows fewer than 150,000 clones, roughly 90% of them seen only once. Here the sequenced sample was peripheral blood, taken after recovery from COVID-19. The receptors stem from a human donor who had recovered from COVID-19. The CDR3 runs from the conserved cysteine through the conserved F or W. A D gene is named only where the DNA matches it firmly. Only some rows state a clone size, as once, few, many or a class for expanded clones.

v_call: TRBV11-3; j_call: TRBJ2-3; clone_size: -; d_call: TRBD1; cdr3_nt: TGTGCCAGCAGCCGGGGACAGAGCACAGATACGCAGTATTTT; cdr3_aa: CASSRGQSTDTQYF
v_call: TRBV12-1; j_call: TRBJ2-3; clone_size: -; d_call: -; cdr3_nt: TGTGCCAGCAGCGTTGGGGAGGGGGACAGGGATACCTTCACAGATACGCAGTATTTT; cdr3_aa: CASSVGEGDRDTFTDTQYF
v_call: TRBV7-2; j_call: TRBJ2-1; clone_size: -; d_call: -; cdr3_nt: TGTGCCAGCAGCTTAGATTACAGCTCCTACAATGAGCAGTTCTTC; cdr3_aa: CASSLDYSSYNEQFF
v_call: TRBV7-9; j_call: TRBJ2-3; clone_size: -; d_call: -; cdr3_nt: TGTGCCGGAACCCCCGGGGCCCCCGGGGTCGCAATGCAGTATTTT; cdr3_aa: CAGTPGAPGVAMQYF
v_call: TRBV2; j_call: TRBJ1-2; clone_size: -; d_call: TRBD1; cdr3_nt: TGTGCCAGCAGTAGGACAGGGATTAACTATGGCTACACCTTC; cdr3_aa: CASSRTGINYGYTF
v_call: TRBV6-1; j_call: TRBJ1-1; clone_size: -; d_call: -; cdr3_nt: TGTGCCAGCACTGAGGGGGGGGCAGGGGACACTGAAGCTTTCTTT; cdr3_aa: CASTEGGAGDTEAFF
v_call: TRBV11-2; j_call: TRBJ2-3; clone_size: once; d_call: TRBD1; cdr3_nt: TGTGCCAGCAGCTCGGGACAGGCAGGCGCAGATACGCAGTATTTT; cdr3_aa: CASSSGQAGADTQYF
v_call: TRBV28; j_call: TRBJ1-2; clone_size: -; d_call: TRBD1; cdr3_nt: TGTGCCAGCAATACAGGGGTCTATGGCTACACCTTC; cdr3_aa: CASNTGVYGYTF
v_call: TRBV28; j_call: TRBJ2-2; clone_size: -; d_call: -; cdr3_nt: TGTGCCAGCAGTCCCGGTTTCGGCGGGGAGCTGTTTTTT; cdr3_aa: CASSPGFGGELFF
v_call: TRBV7-2; j_call: TRBJ1-1; clone_size: -; d_call: TRBD1; cdr3_nt: TGTGCCAGCAGCTCGGACAGGGGGCTCACTGAAGCTTTCTTT; cdr3_aa: CASSSDRGLTEAFF
v_call: TRBV2; j_call: TRBJ1-4; clone_size: -; d_call: -; cdr3_nt: TGTGCCAGCAGGGTGTGGGAAAAACTGTTTTTT; cdr3_aa: CASRVWEKLFF
v_call: TRBV3-1/TRBV3-2; j_call: TRBJ1-1; clone_size: -; d_call: TRBD1; cdr3_nt: TGTGCCAGCAGCCCGGACAGGAGGCAAGCTTTCTTT; cdr3_aa: CASSPDRRQAFF
v_call: TRBV7-9; j_call: TRBJ2-3; clone_size: -; d_call: -; cdr3_nt: TGTGCCAGCAGCTTAGAGAGGGTGCTATTGTTTTTT; cdr3_aa: CASSLERVLLFF
v_call: TRBV24-1; j_call: TRBJ2-6; clone_size: -; d_call: -; cdr3_nt: TGTGCCACCCGACCCGCTGGGGCCAACGTCCTGACTTTC; cdr3_aa: CATRPAGANVLTF
v_call: TRBV24-1; j_call: TRBJ1-2; clone_size: -; d_call: -; cdr3_nt: TGTGCCACCAGTGACCCGTGGGGTCAGCGCGGCTACACCTTC; cdr3_aa: CATSDPWGQRGYTF
v_call: TRBV2; j_call: TRBJ2-1; clone_size: few; d_call: TRBD1; cdr3_nt: TGTGCCAGCGCCCTCTTTCCGGGACAGGGGAGTGGTGAGCAGTTCTTC; cdr3_aa: CASALFPGQGSGEQFF
v_call: TRBV5-8; j_call: TRBJ1-3; clone_size: once; d_call: -; cdr3_nt: TGTGCCAGCAGCTTAGCAGGAGGAAACACCATATATTTT; cdr3_aa: CASSLAGGNTIYF
v_call: TRBV7-2; j_call: TRBJ2-2; clone_size: few; d_call: TRBD2; cdr3_nt: TGTGCCAGCAGCGTTAGCGGGGGATCGAACGGGGAGCTGTTTTTT; cdr3_aa: CASSVSGGSNGELFF
v_call: TRBV19; j_call: TRBJ1-2; clone_size: -; d_call: -; cdr3_nt: TGTGCCAGTAGGAATCAGCATATAGGCGTCTATGGCTACACCTTC; cdr3_aa: CASRNQHIGVYGYTF
v_call: TRBV28; j_call: TRBJ2-7; clone_size: -; d_call: TRBD1; cdr3_nt: TGTGCCAGCAGTTTCTCCGGAGGGACAGGGAACTACGAGCAGTACTTC; cdr3_aa: CASSFSGGTGNYEQYF
v_call: TRBV27; j_call: TRBJ1-5; clone_size: -; d_call: -; cdr3_nt: TGTGCCAGCAGTTTGGGAGGGAAGGATCAGCCCCAGCATTTT; cdr3_aa: CASSLGGKDQPQHF
v_call: TRBV20-1; j_call: TRBJ1-1; clone_size: few; d_call: -; cdr3_nt: TGCAGTGCTAGTCTTGAGAACACTGAAGCTTTCTTT; cdr3_aa: CSASLENTEAFF
v_call: TRBV7-2; j_call: TRBJ2-3; clone_size: once; d_call: -; cdr3_nt: TGTGCCAGCAGCTTTACCCGGGACTCTTTAGATACGCAGTATTTT; cdr3_aa: CASSFTRDSLDTQYF
v_call: TRBV9; j_call: TRBJ2-7; clone_size: -; d_call: TRBD2; cdr3_nt: TGTGCCAGCAGCGTAGGGGCGGGGGTGTTATACGAGCAGTACTTC; cdr3_aa: CASSVGAGVLYEQYF
v_call: TRBV4-3; j_call: TRBJ1-2; clone_size: -; d_call: -; cdr3_nt: TGCGCCAGCAGCCAAGATATGTATACTAACTATGGCTACACCTTC; cdr3_aa: CASSQDMYTNYGYTF
v_call: TRBV28; j_call: TRBJ2-5; clone_size: -; d_call: TRBD2; cdr3_nt: TGTGCCATCCGACTAGCGAGGCGGCCGGGAGTCGAGACCCAGTACTTC; cdr3_aa: CAIRLARRPGVETQYF
v_call: TRBV28; j_call: TRBJ1-2; clone_size: -; d_call: -; cdr3_nt: TGTGCCAGCAGTTTCGGTACTGACCACGGTGGCTACACCTTC; cdr3_aa: CASSFGTDHGGYTF